The 27 T cell receptor beta chains reported below all come from one sample, sequenced in a study of regulatory T cells in long-lasting Graves disease. According to the study, TCR beta libraries were built with iRepertoire HTBI primers and CDR3-region Arm-PCR. TCRdb reprocessed the multiplex PCR reads via MiXCR and lists one record per CDR3 protein. Here the sample spans 250,000 to 400,000 distinct CDR3 sequences, roughly 18% being singletons. Time point of the sample: newly diagnosed GD, antithyroid drugs for less than 3 months. Researchers made the TCR library from RNA that was extracted from PBMCs. Sequencing was performed on peripheral blood mononuclear cells (PBMCs), taken at new diagnosis, from a patient treated with antithyroid drugs. These receptors were obtained from a female donor with Graves disease.

This clonotype has a handful of counts. The chain has TRBV5-1 and TRBJ2-3, with a tentative D call TRBD2 (5 bases). CDR3 size: 15 residues. V dropped 2 bases and J dropped 5 bases, with 15 bases sitting between them. In germline, CDR1 is SGHRS, CDR2 YFSETQ. CDR3 amino acids: CASSLSGSLGDTQYF. CDR3 nucleotides: TGCGCCAGCAGCTTATCGGGATCCCTGGGAGATACGCAGTATTTT.

In its sample, this clonotype was seen many times. J is TRBJ2-5 and V is TRBV13; D is unclear. The CDR3 runs to 15 residues. Germline-derived CDR1 and CDR2 are PRHDT and FYEKMQ (reference sequence). V was clipped by 5 bases and J by 4 bases, with 17 bases between them. Here the CDR3 DNA reads TGTGCCAGCAGCCAAGTTGTTGGACCGGGAGAGACCCAGTACTTC. This codes for CASSQVVGPGETQYF.

This clonotype was seen ten or more times. The J gene is TRBJ2-3, the V gene TRBV11-2; D call uncertain. The CDR3 is 13 residues long. CDR1 is SGHAT, CDR2 FQNNGV, per germline. Trimming left V 3 bases short and J 5 bases short, with 9 bases between. Written as DNA, the CDR3 is TGTGCCAGCAGCTTTAACACAGAAGATACGCAGTATTTT. This codes for CASSFNTEDTQYF.

This clonotype was recorded many times. The CDR3 region is CASSDGPSNQPQHF. The CDR3 DNA follows: TGTGCCAGCAGTGACGGCCCTAGCAATCAGCCCCAGCATTTT. This chain joins TRBV6-1 and TRBJ1-5; D not certain. The V gene's germline CDR1 is MNHNS and CDR2 SASEGT. The CDR3 loop spans 14 amino acids. Trimming took off 3 bases at V and 0 bases at J, with 6 bases between the two ends.

This clonotype was seen a handful of times. The chain couples TRBV30 to TRBJ2-7, with D hard to call. The ends were cut back, 1 base at V and 5 bases at J, with 12 bases in the middle. Per germline, CDR1 GTSNPN and CDR2 SVGIG (reference sequence). CDR3 length: 13 residues. CDR3 region: CAWSAGFQDEQYF. As DNA, the CDR3 is TGTGCCTGGAGTGCCGGGTTTCAGGACGAGCAGTACTTC.

In this sample, this clonotype turned up many times. The genes are TRBV6-2 or TRBV6-3 and TRBJ1-4; no firm D call. Trimming stripped 4 bases from V and 8 bases from J, with 14 bases between. Germline V gene data show CDR1 as MNHEY and CDR2 as SVGEGT. This CDR3 is built from 14 residues. CDR3 nucleotides: TGTGCCAGCAGTTCGTGGCAAAAGAGAGAAAAACTGTTTTTT. It yields the protein CASSSWQKREKLFF.

This clonotype was detected ten times or more. The chain is built from TRBV27 and TRBJ2-7, with 10 positions matching TRBD1. Germline values: CDR1 MNHEY, CDR2 SMNVEV (reference sequence). Trimming removed 6 bases from V and 6 bases from J; junction bases left unmatched: 5. This CDR3 region has 13 residues. The CDR3 loop is CASRRTGGSEQYF. For the CDR3, the DNA is TGTGCCAGCAGAAGGACAGGGGGTAGCGAGCAGTACTTC.

J is TRBJ2-2 and V is TRBV6-2 or TRBV6-3, with D uncertain. Trimming took off 9 bases at V and 5 bases at J, with 7 bases between the two ends. Germline CDR1 reads MNHEY; CDR2 reads SVGEGT. The CDR3 runs 11 residues. The CDR3: CASIETGELFF. CDR3 nucleotide sequence: TGTGCCAGTATAGAAACCGGGGAGCTGTTTTTT.

For this clonotype: A read error may be the cause here, since a much bigger clone is one base away. The CDR3 loop is CSAREGGMAQETQYF. The CDR3 region has the DNA TGCAGTGCTAGAGAGGGGGGTATGGCCCAAGAGACCCAGTACTTC. The chain combines TRBV20-1 with TRBJ2-5, with D perhaps matching TRBD2 (6 bases). V lost 0 bases and J 1 base, leaving 12 bases between the germline ends. The CDR3 totals 15 residues. Germline V gene lookup returns CDR1 DFQATT and CDR2 SNEGSKA (reference sequence).

This clonotype was detected ten times or more. The gene calls are TRBV28 and TRBJ1-1; D might be TRBD1 (5 bases). The CDR3 spans 14 residues. CDR1 and CDR2 from the germline V gene are MDHEN and SYDVKM. The V end lost 3 bases, the J end lost 4 bases, and 12 bases lay between the germline ends. The CDR3 DNA follows: TGTGCCAGCAGTTTGAGGGCGGGGGGCACTGAAGCTTTCTTT. This encodes CASSLRAGGTEAFF.

With regard to this clonotype: One base away lies a much larger clone, so this may be a sequencing read error. V and J are TRBV7-2 and TRBJ2-1, with a tentative D call TRBD2 (7 bases). The CDR3 is made up of 16 amino acids. Germline CDR1 reads SGHTA; CDR2 reads FQGNSA. CDR3 in DNA: TGTGCCAGCAGCTTAGTTGGTAACGCGGGGGACAATGAGGAGTTCTTC. Translated: CASSLVGNAGDNEEFF.

This clonotype was found many times. The chain joins TRBV12-3 or TRBV12-4 to TRBJ1-2, with D hard to call. V was cut by 6 bases and J by 4 bases, with 9 bases left in between. CDR3 length equals 12 residues. The CDR3: CASRGNLYGYTF. For the CDR3, the DNA is TGTGCCAGCAGAGGAAACCTCTATGGCTACACCTTC.

At least ten counts were recorded for this clonotype. Germline is not matched at one junction end, which may reflect a read error. The rearrangement uses TRBV12-3 or TRBV12-4 and TRBJ1-2; D remains unclear. The CDR3 is 15 amino acids. The CDR3 sequence is CASSDPSKGTYGYAF. The CDR3 nucleotides are TGTGCCAGCAGTGACCCTAGCAAGGGTACCTATGGCTACGCCTTC.

This clonotype was counted many times. The genes are TRBV28 and TRBJ2-7; D not certain. Trimming pared 5 bases from V and 6 bases from J, leaving 11 bases between. The V gene's germline CDR1 is MDHEN and CDR2 SYDVKM. The CDR3 has 12 residues. CDR3 protein: CASSPNVGEQYF. The CDR3 DNA reads as TGTGCCAGCAGTCCAAACGTCGGCGAGCAGTACTTC. Drawing the rest from reference TRBV28 and TRBJ2-7, the complete variable domain is DVKVTQSSRYLVKRTGEKVFLECVQDMDHENMFWYRQDPGLGLRLIYFSYDVKMKEKGDIPEGYSVSREKKERFSLILESASTNQTSMYLCASSPNVGEQYFGPGTRLTVT.

The rearrangement links TRBV6-1 to TRBJ2-1; the match to TRBD2 covers 14 bases. The CDR3 loop spans 16 amino acids. The V segment lost 6 bases and the J segment 6 bases; nucleotides outside the gene matches: 7. Germline CDR1 is MNHNS and CDR2 is SASEGT. The CDR3 here is CASRNVGTSGSNEQFF. DNA of the CDR3: TGTGCCAGCAGGAACGTCGGGACTAGCGGGAGCAATGAGCAGTTCTTC.

On this clonotype itself: The junction does not match germline at one end; this may be a read error. The chain has TRBV30 and TRBJ2-7, with 9 bases lining up with TRBD1. This CDR3 region has 15 residues. The germline V gene has CDR1 GTSNPN and CDR2 SVGIG (reference sequence). The DNA for the CDR3 is TGTGCCTGGGGTGTTTCCGACAGGGGGGCCTACGAGCAGTACTTC. Translating it yields CAWGVSDRGAYEQYF.

The chain is built from TRBV27 and TRBJ2-1; a possible D gene is TRBD1 (6 bases). This CDR3 is built from 16 residues. V lost 7 bases to trimming and J lost 2 bases, with 18 bases between them. Germline CDR1 is MNHEY and CDR2 is SMNVEV (reference sequence). In nucleotides, the CDR3 is TGTGCCAGCACCTCTCTAATGAGGGGGACCTACAATGAGCAGTTCTTC. It is translated as CASTSLMRGTYNEQFF.

The table lists this clonotype with a few counts. A single base separates this from a much larger clone, so it may be a read error. No conserved phenylalanine or tryptophan is present at the end of the CDR3, so a read error is the likely explanation. In nucleotides, the CDR3 is TGTGCCATCAGTGAGTCTGGCGGGAGCGCAGATACGCAGTATCTT. Its protein product is CAISESGGSADTQYL. The chain couples TRBV10-3 to TRBJ2-3, with 7 bases that match TRBD2. J gave up 4 bases and V 0 bases, and 4 bases lay outside the gene matches. The CDR3 contains 15 residues. The germline V gene encodes CDR1 ENHRY and CDR2 SYGVKD.

This chain uses TRBV5-1 with TRBJ2-2; no reliable D call. Between the trimmed V and J ends, which lost 0 bases and 6 bases, there was a span of 9 bases. This CDR3 has 14 amino acids. Germline CDR1 is SGHRS and CDR2 is YFSETQ. The CDR3 DNA is TGCGCCAGCAGCTTGGAAAGGGTTCCCGGGGAGCTGTTTTTT. Amino acid sequence: CASSLERVPGELFF.

This clonotype was detected only a few times. This chain connects TRBV5-1 to TRBJ2-1; 12 nucleotides align to TRBD2. Germline V gene sequence: CDR1 SGHRS, CDR2 YFSETQ. The CDR3 runs 17 residues. The J segment lost 5 bases and the V segment lost 0 bases, leaving 6 bases of the junction unmatched. The CDR3 is CASSLVGTSGWDNEQFF. Here the CDR3 DNA reads TGCGCCAGCAGCTTGGTAGGGACTAGCGGGTGGGACAATGAGCAGTTCTTC.

This clonotype was seen many times. The chain joins TRBV28 to TRBJ2-7; TRBD1 might be the D (6 bases). The length of the CDR3 is 13 residues. The germline gives CDR1 MDHEN, CDR2 SYDVKM. V dropped 8 bases and J dropped 2 bases, with 13 bases sitting between them. As DNA, the CDR3 is TGTGCCAGCCGGGACAACCCGACCTACGAGCAGTACTTC. Translating gives CASRDNPTYEQYF. Filled out from reference TRBV28 and TRBJ2-7, the complete variable domain reads DVKVTQSSRYLVKRTGEKVFLECVQDMDHENMFWYRQDPGLGLRLIYFSYDVKMKEKGDIPEGYSVSREKKERFSLILESASTNQTSMYLCASRDNPTYEQYFGPGTRLTVT.

As regards this clonotype: This probably arose from a read error, given a far larger clone one base away. V is TRBV2 and J is TRBJ2-5; 10 bases agree with TRBD1. The CDR3 loop spans 13 amino acids. Germline V gene sequence: CDR1 SNHLY, CDR2 FYNNEI. V lost 6 bases, J lost 5 bases, and 3 bases stayed unmatched. The CDR3 DNA follows: TGTGCCAGCAGAGGGACAGGGGTGGAGACCCAGTACTTC. It specifies CASRGTGVETQYF.

This clonotype was detected only a few times. The chain is built from TRBV14 and TRBJ1-2; D unclear. V lost 3 bases and J lost 7, with 12 bases in between. The CDR3 runs to 13 residues. CDR1 is SGHDN, CDR2 FVKESK, per germline. CDR3 sequence reads: CASSQDRTAGYTF. Written as DNA, the CDR3 is TGTGCCAGCAGCCAGGATAGGACTGCTGGCTACACCTTC.

This clonotype was detected many times. The chain is built from TRBV10-3 and TRBJ2-3; either TRBD1 or TRBD2 may supply D (5 bases each). CDR3 length equals 14 residues. Between the trimmed V and J ends, which lost 11 bases and 4 bases, there was a span of 19 bases. Germline CDR1 ENHRY, CDR2 SYGVKD. The CDR3 here is CALSPTGGADTQYF. The CDR3, as DNA: TGTGCCCTATCACCCACAGGAGGCGCAGATACGCAGTATTTT.

In this sample, this clonotype turned up a few times. A single base separates this from a much larger clone, so it may be a read error. The J gene is TRBJ2-7, the V gene TRBV6-5, with D perhaps given as TRBD1 or TRBD2 (6 bases each). V lost 4 bases and J lost 6, with 25 bases in between. The CDR3 length is 17 residues. Germline assignment: CDR1 MNHEY and CDR2 SVGAGI. CDR3 sequence reads: CASSSGARRMLLGEQYF. The CDR3 nucleotides are TGTGCCAGCAGTTCGGGGGCGCGGCGGATGCTTTTGGGCGAGCAGTACTTC.

There are many counts of this clonotype. The V and J genes are TRBV11-3 and TRBJ2-5; D gene unclear. V gave up 1 base and J gave up 5 bases, with 14 bases separating them. The CDR3 has 15 residues. Germline V gene lookup returns CDR1 SGHNT and CDR2 YENEEA. The CDR3 sequence is CASSLAWTEWETQYF. The DNA of the CDR3 is TGTGCCAGCAGCTTAGCATGGACCGAGTGGGAGACCCAGTACTTC.

This clonotype was found a few times. The CDR3 sequence is CASSSYSGTGSNQPQHF. In DNA, the CDR3 is TGTGCCAGCAGTTCGTACAGTGGAACAGGGAGCAATCAGCCCCAGCATTTT. This chain links TRBV6-5 with TRBJ1-5; D possibly corresponds to TRBD1 (6 bases). CDR1 and CDR2 from the germline V gene are MNHEY and SVGAGI. This CDR3 has 17 residues. V was shortened by 4 bases and J by 1 base, with 17 bases between the two germline ends.